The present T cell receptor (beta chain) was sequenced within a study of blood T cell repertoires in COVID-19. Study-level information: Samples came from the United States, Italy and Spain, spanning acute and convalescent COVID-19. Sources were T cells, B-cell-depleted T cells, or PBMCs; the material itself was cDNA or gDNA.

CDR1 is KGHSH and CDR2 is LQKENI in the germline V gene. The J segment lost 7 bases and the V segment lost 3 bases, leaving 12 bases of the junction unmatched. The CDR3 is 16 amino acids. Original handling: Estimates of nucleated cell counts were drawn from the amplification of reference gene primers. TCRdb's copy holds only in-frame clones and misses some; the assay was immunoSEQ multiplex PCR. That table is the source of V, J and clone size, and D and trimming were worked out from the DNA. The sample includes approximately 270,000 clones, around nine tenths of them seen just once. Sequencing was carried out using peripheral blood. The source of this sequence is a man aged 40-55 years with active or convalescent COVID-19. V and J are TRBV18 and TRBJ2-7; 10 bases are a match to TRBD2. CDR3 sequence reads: CASSPAGPGLALEQYF. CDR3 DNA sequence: TGTGCCAGCTCACCGGCAGGGCCGGGACTAGCGCTTGAGCAGTACTTC.